The sample holds many counts of the clone carrying this T cell receptor beta chain. Its target is unknown. MiXCR, applied by TCRdb to the reads, yields one record per CDR3 protein. The repertoire holds about 530,000 distinct CDR3 sequences, with about 26% as singletons. The germline gives CDR1 SGHTA, CDR2 FQGNSA. V lost 1 base, J lost 4 bases, and 2 bases stayed unmatched. The length of the CDR3 is 14 residues. This entry belongs to a study of T cell repertoires in cytomegalovirus infection. On the study more broadly: An indication of both CMV infection and matching HLA type came from public TCR beta signatures.

Study-wide findings and caveats: Clonotype analysis showed dominance of the ex vivo response by HLA-C-restricted CMV-specific TCR beta clonotypes. Cumulated frequencies of public TCR beta families served to identify carriers of CMV plus the relevant HLA.

The chain couples TRBV7-2 to TRBJ2-5, with TRBD1 matching over 8 bases. The sequence was collected from a human donor in good health (CMV status not recorded). Some clones in this sample may be carry-over from other donors' samples. Source material: PBMCs. This CDR3 is CASSLGTGRETQYF. CDR3 bases: TGTGCCAGCAGCTTAGGGACAGGGAGAGAGACCCAGTACTTC.